This T cell receptor beta chain came from a study of T cells expressing NK-cell markers. For the study at large: Obtained from sorted CD3+CD56+NKG2C+, CD3+CD56+NKG2C- and CD3+CD56-NKG2C+ T cells were the TCR beta repertoires.

As for this clonotype: Its antigen is not known.

The CDR3 runs 16 residues. The germline V gene encodes CDR1 LNHNV and CDR2 YYDKDF (reference sequence). TCRdb reanalyzed the 5' RACE reads, giving one entry per CDR3 protein sequence and no DNA. The specimen's table records 350,000 to 450,000 distinct CDR3 sequences. Study results and caveats: Whether expanded NKG2C-expressing T cell clones recognize HCMV is unknown. Four donors' CD3+CD56-NKG2C+ cells were dominated by the same clonotypes. Top CD8+ clonotypes included the dominant CD3+CD56+NKG2C+ clonotypes in 5 or 6 donors.

The sequenced sample consisted of blood T cells: a sorted CD56 or NKG2C T cell subset, CD4+ or CD8+ T cells, or bulk PBMC T cells (not recorded which). This chain joins TRBV15 and TRBJ2-7; absent DNA, TCRdb's TRBD1 call cannot be checked. This TCR derives from a man aged 18 to 70 in good health. The CDR3 region is CATSRRSGRGGYEQYF. The variable domain in full, completed from reference TRBV15 and TRBJ2-7, reads DAMVIQNPRYQVTQFGKPVTLSCSQTLNHNVMYWYQQKSSQAPKLLFHYYDKDFNNEADTPDNFQSRRPNTSFCFLDIRSPGLGDTAMYLCATSRRSGRGGYEQYFGPGTRLTVT.